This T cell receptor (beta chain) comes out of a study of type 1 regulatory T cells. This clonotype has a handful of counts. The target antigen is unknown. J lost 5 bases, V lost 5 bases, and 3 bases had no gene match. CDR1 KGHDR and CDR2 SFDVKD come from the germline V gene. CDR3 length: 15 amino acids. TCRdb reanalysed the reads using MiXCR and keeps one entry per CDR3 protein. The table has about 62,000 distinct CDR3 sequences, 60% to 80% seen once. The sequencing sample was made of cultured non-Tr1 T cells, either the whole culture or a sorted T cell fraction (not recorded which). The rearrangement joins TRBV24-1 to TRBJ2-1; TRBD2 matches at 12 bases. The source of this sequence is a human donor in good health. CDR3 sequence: CATSAGTSGHNEQFF. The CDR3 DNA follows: TGTGCCACCAGTGCCGGGACTAGCGGGCACAATGAGCAGTTCTTC.